This T cell receptor (beta chain) was profiled in a study of T cell changes during pregnancy in multiple sclerosis. Losses at the gene ends were 6 bases for V and 11 bases for J; bases not matched to a gene: 11. Germline CDR1 MNHEY, CDR2 SMNVEV (reference sequence). This CDR3 spans 13 amino acids. The protocol was immunoSEQ multiplex PCR, while the TCRdb copy is restricted to in-frame clones and leaves out a portion. The table lists around 40,000 clones, 70% to 90% of them singletons. The sequence was collected from a female donor with multiple sclerosis, enrolled in a pregnancy study. The J gene is TRBJ1-1, the V gene TRBV27; 8 bases agree with TRBD1. The starting material was CD4+ T cells from peripheral blood mononuclear cells, obtained before pregnancy. The CDR3 region has the DNA TGTGCCAGCAGCCCCGACAGGGGATTCAACGCTTTCTTT. It specifies CASSPDRGFNAFF.